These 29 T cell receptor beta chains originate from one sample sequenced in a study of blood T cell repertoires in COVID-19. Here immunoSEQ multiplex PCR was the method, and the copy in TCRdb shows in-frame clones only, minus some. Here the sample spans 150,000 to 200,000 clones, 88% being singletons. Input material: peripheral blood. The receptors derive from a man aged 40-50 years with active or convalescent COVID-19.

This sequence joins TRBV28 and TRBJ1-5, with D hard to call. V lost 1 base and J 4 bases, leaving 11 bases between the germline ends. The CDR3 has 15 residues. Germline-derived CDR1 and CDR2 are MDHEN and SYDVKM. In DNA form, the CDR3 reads TGTGCCAGCAGTTTATCCTTGGGGAGTAATCAGCCCCAGCATTTT. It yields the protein CASSLSLGSNQPQHF.

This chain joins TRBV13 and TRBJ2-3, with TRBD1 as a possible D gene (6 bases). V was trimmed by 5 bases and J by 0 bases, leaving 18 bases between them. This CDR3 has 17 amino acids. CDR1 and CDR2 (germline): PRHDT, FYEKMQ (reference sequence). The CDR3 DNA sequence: TGTGCCAGCAGCCCCGAGGTTGGGGGCTCTAGCACAGATACGCAGTATTTT. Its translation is CASSPEVGGSSTDTQYF.

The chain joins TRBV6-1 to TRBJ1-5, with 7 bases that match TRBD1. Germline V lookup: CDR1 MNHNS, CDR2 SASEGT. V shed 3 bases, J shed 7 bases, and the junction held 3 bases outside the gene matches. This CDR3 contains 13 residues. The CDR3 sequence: CASSEGQLQPQHF. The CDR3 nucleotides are TGTGCCAGCAGTGAGGGACAGTTACAGCCCCAGCATTTT.

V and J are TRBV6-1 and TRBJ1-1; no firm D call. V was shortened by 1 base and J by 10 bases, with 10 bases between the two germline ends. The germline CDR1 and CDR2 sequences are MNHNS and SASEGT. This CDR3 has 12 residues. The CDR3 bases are TGTGCCAGCAGTGAAGGACCCCGCGGAGCTTTCTTT. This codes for CASSEGPRGAFF.

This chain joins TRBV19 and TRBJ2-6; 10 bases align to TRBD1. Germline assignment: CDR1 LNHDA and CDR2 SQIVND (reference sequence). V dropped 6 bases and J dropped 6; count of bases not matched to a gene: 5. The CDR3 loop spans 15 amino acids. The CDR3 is CASRQTGGVANVLTF. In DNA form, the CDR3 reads TGTGCCAGTAGGCAGACAGGGGGCGTGGCCAACGTCCTGACTTTC.

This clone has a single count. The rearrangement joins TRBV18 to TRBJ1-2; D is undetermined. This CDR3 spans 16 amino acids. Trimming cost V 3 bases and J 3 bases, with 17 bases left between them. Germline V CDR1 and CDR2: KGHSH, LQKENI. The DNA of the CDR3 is TGTGCCAGCTCACCTCAAGGCGGCGGGGTATACTATGGCTACACCTTC. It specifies CASSPQGGGVYYGYTF.

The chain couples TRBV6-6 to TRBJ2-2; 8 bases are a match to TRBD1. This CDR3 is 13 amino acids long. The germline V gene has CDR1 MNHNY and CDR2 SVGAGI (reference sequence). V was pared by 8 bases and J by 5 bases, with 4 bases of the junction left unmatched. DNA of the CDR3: TGTGCCAGCGCAGGGGGCGATACCGGGGAGCTGTTTTTT. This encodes CASAGGDTGELFF.

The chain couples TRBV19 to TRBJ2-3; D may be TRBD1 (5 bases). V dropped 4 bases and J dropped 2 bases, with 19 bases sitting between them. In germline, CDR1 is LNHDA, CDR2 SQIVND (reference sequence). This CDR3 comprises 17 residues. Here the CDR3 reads CASSKGRLTPNTDTQYF. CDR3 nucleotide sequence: TGTGCCAGTAGTAAGGGGCGGCTAACTCCTAACACAGATACGCAGTATTTT.

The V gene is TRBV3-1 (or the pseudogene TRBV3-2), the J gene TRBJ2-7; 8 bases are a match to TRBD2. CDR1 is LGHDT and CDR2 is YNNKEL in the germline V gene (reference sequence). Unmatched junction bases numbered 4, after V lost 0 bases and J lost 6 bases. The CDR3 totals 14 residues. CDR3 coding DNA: TGTGCCAGCAGCCAAGATCTTGGACTAGCCGAGCAGTACTTC. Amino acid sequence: CASSQDLGLAEQYF.

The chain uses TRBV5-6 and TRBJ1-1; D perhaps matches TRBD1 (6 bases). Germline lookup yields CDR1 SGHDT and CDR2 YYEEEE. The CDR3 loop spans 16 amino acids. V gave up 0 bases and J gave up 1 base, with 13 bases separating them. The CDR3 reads CASSLVSGAANTEAFF. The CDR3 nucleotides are TGTGCCAGCAGCTTGGTGTCAGGGGCGGCGAACACTGAAGCTTTCTTT.

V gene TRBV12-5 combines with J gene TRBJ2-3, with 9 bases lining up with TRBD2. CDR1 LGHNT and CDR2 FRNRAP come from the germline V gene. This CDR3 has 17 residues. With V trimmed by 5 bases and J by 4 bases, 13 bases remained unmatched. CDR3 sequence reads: CASGTSYSGRQADTQYF. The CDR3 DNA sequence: TGTGCTAGTGGTACCAGCTACAGCGGGAGGCAAGCAGATACGCAGTATTTT. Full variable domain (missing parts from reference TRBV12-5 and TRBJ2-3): DARVTQTPRHKVTEMGQEVTMRCQPILGHNTVFWYRQTMMQGLELLAYFRNRAPLDDSGMPKDRFSAEMPDATLATLKIQPSEPRDSAVYFCASGTSYSGRQADTQYFGPGTRLTVL.

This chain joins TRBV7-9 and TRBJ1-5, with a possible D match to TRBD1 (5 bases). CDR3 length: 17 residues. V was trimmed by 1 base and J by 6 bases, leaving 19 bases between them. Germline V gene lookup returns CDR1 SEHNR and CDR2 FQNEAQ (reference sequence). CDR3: CASSLVGRDGGGQPQHF. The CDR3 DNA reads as TGTGCCAGCAGCTTAGTCGGACGGGACGGGGGAGGTCAGCCCCAGCATTTT. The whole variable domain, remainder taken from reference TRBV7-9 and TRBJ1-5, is DTGVSQNPRHKITKRGQNVTFRCDPISEHNRLYWYRQTLGQGPEFLTYFQNEAQLEKSRLLSDRFSAERPKGSFSTLEIQRTEQGDSAMYLCASSLVGRDGGGQPQHFGDGTRLSIL.

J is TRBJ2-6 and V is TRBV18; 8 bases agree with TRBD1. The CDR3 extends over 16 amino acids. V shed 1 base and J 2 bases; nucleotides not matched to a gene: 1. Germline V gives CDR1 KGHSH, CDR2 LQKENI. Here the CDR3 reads CASSPLTGAGANVLTF. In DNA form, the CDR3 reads TGTGCCAGCTCACCACTGACAGGGGCTGGGGCCAACGTCCTGACTTTC. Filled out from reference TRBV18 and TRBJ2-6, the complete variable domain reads NAGVMQNPRHLVRRRGQEARLRCSPMKGHSHVYWYRQLPEEGLKFMVYLQKENIIDESGMPKERFSAEFPKEGPSILRIQQVVRGDSAAYFCASSPLTGAGANVLTFGAGSRLTVL.

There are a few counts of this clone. CDR3 nucleotides: TGTGCCAGCAGCTTAATCTCCGAGCAGTACTTC. It is translated as CASSLISEQYF. The chain recombines TRBV11-3 with TRBJ2-7; D uncertain. Trimming took off 2 bases at V and 6 bases at J, with 5 bases between the two ends. This CDR3 is built from 11 residues. Germline V gene lookup returns CDR1 SGHNT and CDR2 YENEEA.

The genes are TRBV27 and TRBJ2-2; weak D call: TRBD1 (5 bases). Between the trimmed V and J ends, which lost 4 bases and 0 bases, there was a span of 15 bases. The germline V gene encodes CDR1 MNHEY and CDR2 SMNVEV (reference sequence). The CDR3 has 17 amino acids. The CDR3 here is CASSSSAAGPNTGELFF. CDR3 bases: TGTGCCAGCAGTTCGAGTGCGGCAGGGCCGAACACCGGGGAGCTGTTTTTT.

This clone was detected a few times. CDR3 protein: CASRQGSDNSPLHF. As DNA, the CDR3 is TGTGCCAGCAGGCAGGGAAGCGATAATTCACCCCTCCACTTT. The V call is TRBV28, the J call TRBJ1-6, with D perhaps matching TRBD1 (5 bases). CDR3 length: 14 amino acids. The V gene lost 6 bases and the J gene lost 5 bases, with 11 bases spanning the gap. Germline CDR1 is MDHEN and CDR2 is SYDVKM. The variable domain in full, with the rest retrieved from reference TRBV28 and TRBJ1-6, is DVKVTQSSRYLVKRTGEKVFLECVQDMDHENMFWYRQDPGLGLRLIYFSYDVKMKEKGDIPEGYSVSREKKERFSLILESASTNQTSMYLCASRQGSDNSPLHFGNGTRLTVT.

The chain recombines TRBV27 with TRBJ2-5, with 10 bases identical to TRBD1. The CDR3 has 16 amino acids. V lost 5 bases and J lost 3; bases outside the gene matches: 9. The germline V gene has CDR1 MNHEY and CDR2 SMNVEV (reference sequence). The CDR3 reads CASSLSPGTGEETQYF. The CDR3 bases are TGTGCCAGCAGTCTCAGTCCCGGGACAGGGGAAGAGACCCAGTACTTC.

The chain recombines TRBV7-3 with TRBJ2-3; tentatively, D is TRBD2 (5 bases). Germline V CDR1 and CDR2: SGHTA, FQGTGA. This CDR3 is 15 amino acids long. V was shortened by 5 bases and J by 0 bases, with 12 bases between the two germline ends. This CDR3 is CASSPSGISTDTQYF. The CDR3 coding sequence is TGTGCCAGCAGCCCGTCGGGGATAAGCACAGATACGCAGTATTTT.

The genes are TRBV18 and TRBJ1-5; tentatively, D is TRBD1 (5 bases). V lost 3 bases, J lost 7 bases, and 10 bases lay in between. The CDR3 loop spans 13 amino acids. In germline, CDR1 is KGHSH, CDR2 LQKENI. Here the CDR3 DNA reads TGTGCCAGCTCACCCTCGCGGGACCAGCCCCAGCATTTT. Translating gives CASSPSRDQPQHF.

The chain's CDR3 is CASIDRGISGNTIYF. CDR3 nucleotides: TGTGCCAGTATCGACAGGGGGATCTCTGGAAACACCATATATTTT. J is TRBJ1-3 and V is TRBV19, with 9 bases identical to TRBD1. The junction had 4 bases not matched to a gene; V was cut back by 7 bases and J by 0 bases. The CDR3 spans 15 residues. Looked up from germline, CDR1 is LNHDA and CDR2 is SQIVND (reference sequence).

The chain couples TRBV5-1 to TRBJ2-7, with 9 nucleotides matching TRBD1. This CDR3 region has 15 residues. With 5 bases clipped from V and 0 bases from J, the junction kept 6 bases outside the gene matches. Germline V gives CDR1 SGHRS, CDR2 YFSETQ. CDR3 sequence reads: CASRTSTGGSYEQYF. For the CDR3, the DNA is TGCGCCAGCAGAACTTCGACAGGGGGCTCCTACGAGCAGTACTTC.

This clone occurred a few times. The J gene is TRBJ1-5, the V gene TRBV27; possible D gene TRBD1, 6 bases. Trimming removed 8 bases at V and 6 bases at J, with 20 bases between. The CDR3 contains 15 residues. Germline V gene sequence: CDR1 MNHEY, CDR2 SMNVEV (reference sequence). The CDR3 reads CASSPRRSTGQPQHF. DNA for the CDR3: TGTGCCAGCTCACCCCGCAGGTCGACAGGTCAGCCCCAGCATTTT.

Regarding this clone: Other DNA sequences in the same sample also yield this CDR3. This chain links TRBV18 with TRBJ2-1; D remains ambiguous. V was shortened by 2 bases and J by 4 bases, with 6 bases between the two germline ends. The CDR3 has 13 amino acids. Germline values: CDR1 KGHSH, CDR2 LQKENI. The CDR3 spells CASSPSVYNEQFF. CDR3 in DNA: TGTGCCAGCTCACCATCAGTTTACAATGAGCAGTTCTTC.

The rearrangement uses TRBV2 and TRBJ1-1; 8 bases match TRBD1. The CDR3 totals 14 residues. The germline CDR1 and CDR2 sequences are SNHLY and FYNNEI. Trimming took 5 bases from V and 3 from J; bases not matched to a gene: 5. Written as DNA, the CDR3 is TGTGCCAGCAGTTCACAGGGGGGGCACACTGAAGCTTTCTTT. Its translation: CASSSQGGHTEAFF. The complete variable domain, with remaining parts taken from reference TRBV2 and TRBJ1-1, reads EPEVTQTPSHQVTQMGQEVILRCVPISNHLYFYWYRQILGQKVEFLVSFYNNEISEKSEIFDDQFSVERPDGSNFTLKIRSTKLEDSAMYFCASSSQGGHTEAFFGQGTRLTVV.

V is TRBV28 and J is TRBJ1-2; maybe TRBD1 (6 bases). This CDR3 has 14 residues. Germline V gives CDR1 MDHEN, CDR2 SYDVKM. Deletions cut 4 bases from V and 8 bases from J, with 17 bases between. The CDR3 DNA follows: TGTGCCAGCAGTTCTATAGGGGGGGGGCCCGGCTACACCTTC. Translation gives CASSSIGGGPGYTF.

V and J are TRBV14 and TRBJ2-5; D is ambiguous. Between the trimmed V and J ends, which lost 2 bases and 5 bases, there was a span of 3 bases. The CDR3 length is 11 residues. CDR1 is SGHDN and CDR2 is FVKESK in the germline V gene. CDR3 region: CASSQLETQYF. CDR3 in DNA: TGTGCCAGCAGCCAACTGGAGACCCAGTACTTC.

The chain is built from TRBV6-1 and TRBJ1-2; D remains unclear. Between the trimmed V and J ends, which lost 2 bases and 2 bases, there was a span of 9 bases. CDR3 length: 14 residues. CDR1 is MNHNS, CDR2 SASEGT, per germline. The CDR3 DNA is TGTGCCAGCAGTGAATATGGTCAGAACTATGGCTACACCTTC. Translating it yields CASSEYGQNYGYTF.

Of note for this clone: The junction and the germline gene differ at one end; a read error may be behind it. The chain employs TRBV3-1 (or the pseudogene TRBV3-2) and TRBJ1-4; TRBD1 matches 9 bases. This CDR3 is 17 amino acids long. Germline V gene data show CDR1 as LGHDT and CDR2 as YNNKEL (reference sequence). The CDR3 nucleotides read TGTGCCAGCAGCCAAGGACAGGGGGTAAGGACTATTGAAAAACTGTTTTTT. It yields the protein CASSQGQGVRTIEKLFF.

DNA for the CDR3: TGTGCTAGTGGTTTGGGGGACAGGGGCTATCAGCCCCAGCATTTT. Translating it yields CASGLGDRGYQPQHF. This chain links TRBV12-5 with TRBJ1-5; 10 bases are shared with TRBD1. V shed 1 base, J shed 5 bases, and the junction held 2 bases outside the gene matches. Germline assignment: CDR1 LGHNT and CDR2 FRNRAP. The CDR3 runs to 15 residues.